A single sample gave rise to the 13 T cell receptor beta chains below, sequenced in a study of blood T cell repertoires in COVID-19 (dated by TCRdb to the early 2020s). The method behind the library was the immunoSEQ multiplex PCR assay. Drawn from immuneACCESS, this table holds only the in-frame rearrangements with V and J called that TCRdb kept. Clones are partly lost; checked studies trace under half to an unresolved V gene and leave the rest unexplained. The sample records some 180,000 clones, around 83% of which are singletons. Together, the top ten hold around 25% of the sample. The sequenced sample was PBMCs or T cells enriched from blood (not recorded which). The receptors stem from a woman in her 40s in a cohort exposed to, infected with or recovered from COVID-19 (not recorded which).

The rearrangement links TRBV18 to TRBJ1-1, with 7 bases that match TRBD1. CDR1 and CDR2 (germline): KGHSH, LQKENI. V gave up 7 bases and J gave up 3 bases; unmatched junction bases: 17. The CDR3 is 17 amino acids. The CDR3 DNA is TGTGCCAGCTACCTAGAACTGACAGGGTGGGGGCACACTGAAGCTTTCTTT. It specifies CASYLELTGWGHTEAFF.

The rearrangement uses TRBV7-9 and TRBJ1-2; no clear D. CDR3 length equals 15 residues. Trimming took 4 bases from V and 2 from J, leaving 14 bases between them. Per the germline V gene, CDR1 is SEHNR and CDR2 is FQNEAQ (reference sequence). The CDR3 sequence: CASSSRRGGNYGYTF. Here the CDR3 DNA reads TGTGCCAGCAGCTCCCGTCGGGGAGGCAACTATGGCTACACCTTC.

The CDR3 spells CASSQVDASGYQETQYF. The CDR3 nucleotides read TGCGCCAGCAGCCAAGTAGACGCTAGCGGGTACCAAGAGACCCAGTACTTC. The chain joins TRBV4-3 to TRBJ2-5, with 8 bases that match TRBD2. CDR1 and CDR2 (germline): LGHNA, YSLEER. This CDR3 is 17 amino acids long. Trimming at V came to 1 base and at J to 0 bases, leaving 7 bases not matched to a gene.

V usage is TRBV30 and J usage is TRBJ1-1; no definite D call. Germline V lookup: CDR1 GTSNPN, CDR2 SVGIG (reference sequence). The CDR3 has 11 amino acids. Trimming cost V 2 bases and J 9 bases, with 10 bases left between them. The CDR3 nucleotides read TGTGCCTGGAGTTACCGGACTCAAGCTTTCTTT. As protein: CAWSYRTQAFF.

This chain links TRBV28 with TRBJ2-7, with TRBD1 identical over 9 bases. The CDR3 is 15 residues long. Germline CDR1 MDHEN, CDR2 SYDVKM. The J segment lost 9 bases and the V segment lost 4 bases, leaving 13 bases of the junction unmatched. CDR3 coding DNA: TGTGCCAGCAGTTACTACAGGGGGCAATGGAGGTGGCAGTACTTC. This encodes CASSYYRGQWRWQYF.

This chain joins TRBV6-6 and TRBJ1-6, with 11 bases lining up with TRBD1. This CDR3 has 14 residues. Germline V gene data show CDR1 as MNHNY and CDR2 as SVGAGI (reference sequence). With 8 bases clipped from V and 8 bases from J, the junction kept 5 bases outside the gene matches. The CDR3 region is CASHGQGAYSPLHF. CDR3 in DNA: TGTGCCAGCCACGGACAGGGGGCATATTCACCCCTCCACTTT.

The gene calls are TRBV5-1 and TRBJ1-1, with D possibly TRBD1 on 5 matching bases. This CDR3 is 14 amino acids long. Trimming took 4 bases from V and 7 from J, leaving 17 bases between them. Germline CDR1 is SGHRS and CDR2 is YFSETQ. The CDR3: CASSPTTAQGEAFF. DNA of the CDR3: TGCGCCAGCAGCCCGACCACGGCCCAGGGTGAAGCTTTCTTT.

The chain combines TRBV9 with TRBJ2-1; 10 bases match TRBD2. V trimming: 2 bases; J trimming: 7 bases; junction bases outside the gene matches: 12. This CDR3 comprises 17 residues. Germline assignment: CDR1 SGDLS and CDR2 YYNGEE. The CDR3 sequence is CASSVGEREGPWNEQFF. The CDR3 DNA is TGTGCCAGCAGCGTGGGTGAGCGGGAGGGCCCTTGGAATGAGCAGTTCTTC.

The gene calls are TRBV11-3 and TRBJ2-1; 8 bases are a match to TRBD2. There are 14 residues in the CDR3. The germline V gene encodes CDR1 SGHNT and CDR2 YENEEA. J gave up 8 bases and V 3 bases, and 6 bases lay outside the gene matches. The CDR3 DNA reads as TGTGCCAGCAGCTTCCGGGAGGGCCGTGATGAGCAGTTCTTC. Protein sequence: CASSFREGRDEQFF.

Only a few counts were recorded for this clone. The chain joins TRBV4-2 to TRBJ2-7; 9 bases align to TRBD1. J was trimmed by 7 bases and V by 0 bases; bases with no gene match: 10. Germline-derived CDR1 and CDR2 are LGHNA and YNFKEQ. The CDR3 spans 16 residues. The CDR3 region is CASSQELRDRVWEQYF. CDR3 in DNA: TGTGCCAGCAGCCAAGAGCTAAGGGACAGGGTGTGGGAGCAGTACTTC.

The V and J genes are TRBV24-1 and TRBJ1-3; D possibly corresponds to TRBD1 (6 bases). V lost 3 bases, J lost 8 bases, and 16 bases lay in between. CDR1 and CDR2 (germline): KGHDR, SFDVKD. The CDR3 has 15 residues. The CDR3 here is CATSDPQGPGDTIYF. Here the CDR3 DNA reads TGTGCCACCAGTGATCCTCAGGGGCCCGGAGACACCATATATTTT.

The V and J genes are TRBV27 and TRBJ2-3, with TRBD2 matching over 10 bases. CDR3 size: 14 residues. The J segment lost 4 bases and the V segment lost 7 bases, leaving 5 bases of the junction unmatched. Germline values: CDR1 MNHEY, CDR2 SMNVEV (reference sequence). CDR3 sequence reads: CASTSGSLADTQYF. CDR3 sequence (DNA): TGTGCCAGCACTAGCGGGAGTCTTGCAGATACGCAGTATTTT.

The chain recombines TRBV24-1 with TRBJ2-1, with D possibly TRBD2 on 6 matching bases. The germline V and J ends were trimmed by 11 bases and 13 bases, with 14 bases remaining between them. This CDR3 contains 10 residues. Germline values: CDR1 KGHDR, CDR2 SFDVKD. The CDR3 DNA reads as TGTGCCATCCTGGAGGGCCCCCAGTTCTTC. The encoded protein is CAILEGPQFF.